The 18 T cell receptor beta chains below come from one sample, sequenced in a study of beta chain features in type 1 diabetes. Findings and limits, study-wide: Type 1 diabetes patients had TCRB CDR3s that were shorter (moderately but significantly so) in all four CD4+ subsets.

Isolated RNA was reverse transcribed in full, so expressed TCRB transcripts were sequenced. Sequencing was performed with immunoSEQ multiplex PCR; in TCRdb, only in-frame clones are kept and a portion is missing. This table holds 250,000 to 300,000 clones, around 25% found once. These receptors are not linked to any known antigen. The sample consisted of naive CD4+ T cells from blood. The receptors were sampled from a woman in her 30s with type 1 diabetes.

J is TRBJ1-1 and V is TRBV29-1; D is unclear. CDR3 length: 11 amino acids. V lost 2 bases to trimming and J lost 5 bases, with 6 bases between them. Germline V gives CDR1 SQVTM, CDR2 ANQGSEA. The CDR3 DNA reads TGCAGCGTTGAACGGTCTACTGAAGCTTTCTTT. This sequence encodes CSVERSTEAFF.

CDR3 DNA: TGTGCCAGCTCACCACTTTCGGGAGGGGTCACAGATACGCAGTATTTT. Protein sequence: CASSPLSGGVTDTQYF. The rearrangement uses TRBV18 and TRBJ2-3, with 8 bases aligning to TRBD2. There are 16 residues in the CDR3. V gave up 1 base and J gave up 2 bases; unmatched junction bases: 5. Germline assignment: CDR1 KGHSH and CDR2 LQKENI.

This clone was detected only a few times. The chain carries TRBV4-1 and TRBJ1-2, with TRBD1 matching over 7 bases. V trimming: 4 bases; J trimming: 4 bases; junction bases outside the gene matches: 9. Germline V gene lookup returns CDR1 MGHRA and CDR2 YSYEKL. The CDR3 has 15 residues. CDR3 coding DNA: TGCGCCAGCAGCCTCCGAAGACAGGGTTCCTATGGCTACACCTTC. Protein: CASSLRRQGSYGYTF.

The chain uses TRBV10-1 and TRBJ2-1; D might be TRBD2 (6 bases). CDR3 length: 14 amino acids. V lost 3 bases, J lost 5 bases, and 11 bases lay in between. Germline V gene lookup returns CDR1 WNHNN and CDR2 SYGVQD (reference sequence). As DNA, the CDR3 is TGCGCCAGCAGTGATGGCGGGACGAACAATGAGCAGTTCTTC. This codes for CASSDGGTNNEQFF.

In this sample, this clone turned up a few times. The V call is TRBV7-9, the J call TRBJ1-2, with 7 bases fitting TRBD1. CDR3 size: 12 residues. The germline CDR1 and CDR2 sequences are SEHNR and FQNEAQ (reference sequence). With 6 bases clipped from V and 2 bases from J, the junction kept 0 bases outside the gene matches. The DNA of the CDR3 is TGTGCCAGCAGACAGGGGAACTATGGCTACACCTTC. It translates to CASRQGNYGYTF.

The CDR3 bases are TGTGCCAGCAGCTCCAGGTTGAGTAACTATGGCTACACCTTC. This gives the protein CASSSRLSNYGYTF. This sequence joins TRBV11-2 and TRBJ1-2; D is ambiguous. The CDR3 consists of 14 residues. V was clipped by 4 bases and J by 1 base, with 10 bases between them. Germline loops: CDR1 SGHAT, CDR2 FQNNGV. The variable domain in full, with the rest retrieved from reference TRBV11-2 and TRBJ1-2, is EAGVAQSPRYKIIEKRQSVAFWCNPISGHATLYWYQQILGQGPKLLIQFQNNGVVDDSQLPKDRFSAERLKGVDSTLKIQPAKLEDSAVYLCASSSRLSNYGYTFGSGTRLTVV.

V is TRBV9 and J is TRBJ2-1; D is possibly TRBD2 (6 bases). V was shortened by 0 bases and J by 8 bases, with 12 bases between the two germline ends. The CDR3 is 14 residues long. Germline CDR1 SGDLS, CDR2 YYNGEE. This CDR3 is CASSVETSSDEQFF. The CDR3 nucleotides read TGTGCCAGCAGCGTAGAAACTAGCAGTGATGAGCAGTTCTTC.

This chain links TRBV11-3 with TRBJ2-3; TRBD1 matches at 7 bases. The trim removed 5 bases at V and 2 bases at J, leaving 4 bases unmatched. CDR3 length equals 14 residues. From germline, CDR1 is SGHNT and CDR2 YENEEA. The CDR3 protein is CASSRTGVTDTQYF. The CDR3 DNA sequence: TGTGCCAGCAGCCGAACAGGGGTCACAGATACGCAGTATTTT.

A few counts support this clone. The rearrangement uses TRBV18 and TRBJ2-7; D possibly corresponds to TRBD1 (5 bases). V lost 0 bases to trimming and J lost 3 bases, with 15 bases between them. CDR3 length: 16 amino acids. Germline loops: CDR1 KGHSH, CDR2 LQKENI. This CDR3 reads CASSPPGFVRDYEQYF. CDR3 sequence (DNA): TGTGCCAGCTCACCACCGGGATTCGTCAGGGACTACGAGCAGTACTTC.

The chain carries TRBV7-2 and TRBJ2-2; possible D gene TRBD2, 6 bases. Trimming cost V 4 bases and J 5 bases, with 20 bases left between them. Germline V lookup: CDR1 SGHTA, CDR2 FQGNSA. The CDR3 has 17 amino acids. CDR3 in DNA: TGTGCCAGCAGCTCTTCAGTACTAGCTGGTGCTACCGGGGAGCTGTTTTTT. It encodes CASSSSVLAGATGELFF.

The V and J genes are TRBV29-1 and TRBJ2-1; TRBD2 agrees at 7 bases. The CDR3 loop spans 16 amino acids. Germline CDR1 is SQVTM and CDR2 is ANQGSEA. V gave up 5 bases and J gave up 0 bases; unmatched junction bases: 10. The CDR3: CSVRLASGSSYNEQFF. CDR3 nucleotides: TGCAGCGTTCGCTTGGCTAGCGGTAGCTCCTACAATGAGCAGTTCTTC.

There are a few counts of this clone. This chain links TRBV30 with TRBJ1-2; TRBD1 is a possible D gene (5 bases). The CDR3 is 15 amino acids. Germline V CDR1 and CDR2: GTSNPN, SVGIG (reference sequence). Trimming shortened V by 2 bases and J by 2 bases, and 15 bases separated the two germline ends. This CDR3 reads CAWSYMYRGNYGYTF. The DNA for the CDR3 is TGTGCCTGGAGTTACATGTACCGGGGGAACTATGGCTACACCTTC.

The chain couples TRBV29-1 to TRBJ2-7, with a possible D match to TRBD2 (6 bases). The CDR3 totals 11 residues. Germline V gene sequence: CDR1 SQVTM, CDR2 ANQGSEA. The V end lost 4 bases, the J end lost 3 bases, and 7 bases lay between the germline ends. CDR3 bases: TGCAGCGTTGGGCGGGACTACGAGCAGTACTTC. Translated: CSVGRDYEQYF.

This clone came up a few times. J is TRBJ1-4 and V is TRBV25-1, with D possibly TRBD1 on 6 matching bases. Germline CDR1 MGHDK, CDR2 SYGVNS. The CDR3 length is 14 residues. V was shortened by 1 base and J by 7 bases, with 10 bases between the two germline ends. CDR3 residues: CASSELARGEKLFF. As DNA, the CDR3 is TGTGCCAGCAGTGAATTAGCCAGGGGTGAAAAACTGTTTTTT.

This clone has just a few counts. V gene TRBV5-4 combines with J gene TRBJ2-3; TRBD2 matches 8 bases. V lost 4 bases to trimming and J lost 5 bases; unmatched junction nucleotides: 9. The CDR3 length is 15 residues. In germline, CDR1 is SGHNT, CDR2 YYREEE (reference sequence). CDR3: CASSPGPGGGDTQYF. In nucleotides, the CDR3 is TGTGCCAGCAGCCCAGGTCCGGGAGGGGGAGATACGCAGTATTTT.

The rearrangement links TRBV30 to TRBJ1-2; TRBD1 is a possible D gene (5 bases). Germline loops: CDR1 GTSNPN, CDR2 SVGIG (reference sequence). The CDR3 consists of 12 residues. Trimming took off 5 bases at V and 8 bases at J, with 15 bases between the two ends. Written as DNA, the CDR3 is TGTGCCTGGCAAAAGGGGCCGGGCGGCTACACCTTC. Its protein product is CAWQKGPGGYTF. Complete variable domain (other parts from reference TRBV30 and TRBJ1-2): SQTIHQWPATLVQPVGSPLSLECTVEGTSNPNLYWYRQAAGRGLQLLFYSVGIGQISSEVPQNLSASRPQDRQFILSSKKLLLSDSGFYLCAWQKGPGGYTFGSGTRLTVV.

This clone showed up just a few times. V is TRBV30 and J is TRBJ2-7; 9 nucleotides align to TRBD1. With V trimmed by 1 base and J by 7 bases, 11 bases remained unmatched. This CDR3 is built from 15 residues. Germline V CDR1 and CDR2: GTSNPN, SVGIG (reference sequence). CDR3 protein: CAWSEKPWTGVEQYF. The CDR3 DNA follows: TGTGCCTGGAGTGAAAAGCCGTGGACAGGGGTGGAGCAGTACTTC.

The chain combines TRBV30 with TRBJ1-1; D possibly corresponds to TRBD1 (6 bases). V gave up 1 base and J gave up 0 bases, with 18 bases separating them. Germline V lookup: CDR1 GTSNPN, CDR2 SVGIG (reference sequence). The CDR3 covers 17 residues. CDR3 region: CAWSGGGAGPLNTEAFF. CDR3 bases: TGTGCCTGGAGTGGAGGGGGGGCAGGGCCCTTGAACACTGAAGCTTTCTTT.